This T cell receptor beta chain was documented in a study of CD8 T cell repertoires and HIV-1 epitope variants. Turning to the study itself: Autologous T cell-negative cells served as antigen-presenting cells in equal numbers.

Concerning this clone itself: What it binds is unknown.

CDR1 is SGHRS and CDR2 is YFSETQ in the germline V gene. The CDR3 consists of 15 residues. The V end lost 2 bases, the J end lost 0 bases, and 12 bases lay between the germline ends. Assay used: immunoSEQ multiplex PCR; TCRdb lists only in-frame clones, some missing. The sample includes about 4,300 clones, about 61% of them seen just once. This rearrangement joins TRBV5-1 to TRBJ2-7; the D gene could be TRBD1 or TRBD2 (5 bases each). This clonotype was sampled from a male donor with HIV. Input material: cultured CD8+ T cells derived from PBMCs. The CDR3 here is CASSFLTGPSYEQYF. The CDR3 DNA is TGCGCCAGCAGCTTTCTGACGGGACCCTCCTACGAGCAGTACTTC. The entire variable domain, with the rest obtained from reference TRBV5-1 and TRBJ2-7, is as follows: KAGVTQTPRYLIKTRGQQVTLSCSPISGHRSVSWYQQTPGQGLQFLFEYFSETQRNKGNFPGRFSGRQFSNSRSEMNVSTLELGDSALYLCASSFLTGPSYEQYFGPGTRLTVT.